This paragraph reports one TCR beta chain. The antigen is undetermined. The data derive from a study of cytomegalovirus exposure and HLA in healthy donors. CDR3 length equals 18 residues. Germline V gene data show CDR1 as SGHTA and CDR2 as FQGNSA. V was clipped by 6 bases and J by 3 bases, with 27 bases between them. Some clones are missing from TCRdb's copy, which holds only in-frame ones; the method was immunoSEQ multiplex PCR. The sample contains 57,000 or so clones, roughly 90% of which appear only once. Findings and caveats of the study: Specific recognition of CMV antigens was confirmed in vitro for a few chains (all CMV-associated). It was found in a later analysis that first-cohort TCR clusters tended to co-occur in the 100 to 150 validation repertoires.

The sequenced material came from PBMCs. The chain joins TRBV7-2 to TRBJ2-7; D is perhaps TRBD1 (5 bases). The receptor comes from a woman aged 30 to 39 in good health and CMV-seronegative. The CDR3 DNA is TGTGCCAGCAGAGAGCCGGACGACAGCACCTATTACCTCTACGAGCAGTACTTC. Translation gives CASREPDDSTYYLYEQYF.